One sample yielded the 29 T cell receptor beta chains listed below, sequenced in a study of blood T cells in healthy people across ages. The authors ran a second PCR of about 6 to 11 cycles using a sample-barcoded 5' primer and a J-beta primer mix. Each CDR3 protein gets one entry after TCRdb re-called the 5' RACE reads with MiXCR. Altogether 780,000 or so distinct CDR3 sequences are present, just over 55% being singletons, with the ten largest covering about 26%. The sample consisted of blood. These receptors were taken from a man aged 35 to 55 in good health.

CDR3 nucleotides: TGTGCCAGCAGCTCCCGTCAAGGAGCGGGAGGTAGAAACGAGCAGTACTTC. Translation: CASSSRQGAGGRNEQYF. The chain recombines TRBV7-2 with TRBJ2-5; TRBD2 agrees at 9 bases. The J call could be wrong; TRBJ2-7 is a better fit for the DNA end. The CDR3 length is 17 residues. The germline V gene encodes CDR1 SGHTA and CDR2 FQGNSA.

In DNA form, the CDR3 reads TGTGCCAGCTGCTACGGGACAGTCGACTACGAGCAGTACTTC. It yields the protein CASCYGTVDYEQYF. The chain is built from TRBV6-2 or TRBV6-3 and TRBJ2-7; TRBD1 matches 7 bases. There are 14 residues in the CDR3. V dropped 8 bases and J dropped 3; count of bases not matched to a gene: 10. Germline V gene sequence: CDR1 MNHEY, CDR2 SVGEGT.

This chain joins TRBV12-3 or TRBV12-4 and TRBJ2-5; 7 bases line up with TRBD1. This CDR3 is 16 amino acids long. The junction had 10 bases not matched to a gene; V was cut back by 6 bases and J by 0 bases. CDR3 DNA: TGTGCCAGCAGCGTGGACAGGCGTCTTAACCAAGAGACCCAGTACTTC. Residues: CASSVDRRLNQETQYF.

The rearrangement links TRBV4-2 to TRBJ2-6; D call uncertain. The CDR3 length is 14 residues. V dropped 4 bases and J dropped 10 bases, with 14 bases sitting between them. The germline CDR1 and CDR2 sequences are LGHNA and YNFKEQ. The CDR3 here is CASSLQVLGNVLTF. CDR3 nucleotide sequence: TGTGCCAGCAGCCTTCAGGTCCTTGGGAACGTCCTGACTTTC.

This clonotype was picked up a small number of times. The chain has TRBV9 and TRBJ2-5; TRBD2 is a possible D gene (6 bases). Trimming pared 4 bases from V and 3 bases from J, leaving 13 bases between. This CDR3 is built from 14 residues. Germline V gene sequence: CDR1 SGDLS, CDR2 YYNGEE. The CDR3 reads CASSPPPGEETQYF. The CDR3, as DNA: TGTGCCAGCAGCCCCCCTCCGGGGGAAGAGACCCAGTACTTC.

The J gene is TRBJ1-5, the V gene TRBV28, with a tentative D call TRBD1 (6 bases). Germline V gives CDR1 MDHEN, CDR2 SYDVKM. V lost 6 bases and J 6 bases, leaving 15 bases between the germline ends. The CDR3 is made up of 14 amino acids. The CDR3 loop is CASSPSGGLQPQHF. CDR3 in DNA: TGTGCCAGCAGCCCTTCGGGGGGCCTTCAGCCCCAGCATTTT.

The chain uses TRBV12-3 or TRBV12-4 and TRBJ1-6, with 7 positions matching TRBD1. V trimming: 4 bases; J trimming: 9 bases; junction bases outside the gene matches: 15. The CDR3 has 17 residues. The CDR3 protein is CASSSPRDSPGGSPLHF. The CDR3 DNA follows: TGTGCCAGCAGTTCACCCCGGGACAGCCCAGGAGGTTCACCCCTCCACTTT.

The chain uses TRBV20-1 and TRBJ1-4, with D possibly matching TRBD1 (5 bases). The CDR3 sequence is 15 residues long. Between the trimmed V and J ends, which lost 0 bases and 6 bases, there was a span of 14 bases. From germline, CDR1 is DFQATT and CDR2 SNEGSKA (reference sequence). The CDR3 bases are TGCAGTGCTAGAGATCCGCGATCGGGGGATGAAAAACTGTTTTTT. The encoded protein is CSARDPRSGDEKLFF.

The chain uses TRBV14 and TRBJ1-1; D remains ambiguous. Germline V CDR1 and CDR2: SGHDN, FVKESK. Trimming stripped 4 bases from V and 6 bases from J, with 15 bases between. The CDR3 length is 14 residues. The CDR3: CASSPTGSSPEAFF. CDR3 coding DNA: TGTGCCAGCAGCCCAACGGGTAGTAGTCCTGAAGCTTTCTTT. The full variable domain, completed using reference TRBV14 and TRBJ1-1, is EAGVTQFPSHSVIEKGQTVTLRCDPISGHDNLYWYRRVMGKEIKFLLHFVKESKQDESGMPNNRFLAERTGGTYSTLKVQPAELEDSGVYFCASSPTGSSPEAFFGQGTRLTVV.

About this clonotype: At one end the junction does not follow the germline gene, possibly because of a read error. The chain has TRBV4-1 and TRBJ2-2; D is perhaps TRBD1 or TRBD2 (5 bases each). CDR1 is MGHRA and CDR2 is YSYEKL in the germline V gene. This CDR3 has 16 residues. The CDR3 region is CDSSQEPGTITGELFF. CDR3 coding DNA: TGCGACAGCAGCCAAGAACCCGGGACGATCACCGGGGAGCTGTTTTTT.

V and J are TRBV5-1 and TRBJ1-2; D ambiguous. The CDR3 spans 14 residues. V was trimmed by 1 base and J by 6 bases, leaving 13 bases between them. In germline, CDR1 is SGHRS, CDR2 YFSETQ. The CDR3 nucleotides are TGCGCCAGCAGCTTGTCTGATAGCCACGATGGCTACACCTTC. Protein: CASSLSDSHDGYTF.

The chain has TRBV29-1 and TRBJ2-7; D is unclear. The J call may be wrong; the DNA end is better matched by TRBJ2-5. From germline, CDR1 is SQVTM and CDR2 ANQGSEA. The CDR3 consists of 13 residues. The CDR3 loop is CSVGVGFPETQYF. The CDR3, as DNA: TGCAGCGTTGGTGTGGGGTTTCCAGAGACCCAGTACTTC.

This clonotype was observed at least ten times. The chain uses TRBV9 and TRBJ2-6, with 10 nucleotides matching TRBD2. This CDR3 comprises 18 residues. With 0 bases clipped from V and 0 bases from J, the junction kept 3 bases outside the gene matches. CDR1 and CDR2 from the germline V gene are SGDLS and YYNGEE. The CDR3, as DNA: TGTGCCAGCAGCGTAGTCAAGCGGGAGGGCTCTGGGGCCAACGTCCTGACTTTC. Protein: CASSVVKREGSGANVLTF.

The CDR3 DNA reads as TGTGCCAGCAGCCAATGGGACTCCCTCTACAATGAGCAGTTCTTC. Amino acid sequence: CASSQWDSLYNEQFF. The chain carries TRBV3-1 and TRBJ2-1, with D tentatively TRBD2 (6 bases). CDR3 length equals 15 residues. Deletions cut 2 bases from V and 3 bases from J, with 11 bases between. Germline CDR1 LGHDT, CDR2 YNNKEL (reference sequence).

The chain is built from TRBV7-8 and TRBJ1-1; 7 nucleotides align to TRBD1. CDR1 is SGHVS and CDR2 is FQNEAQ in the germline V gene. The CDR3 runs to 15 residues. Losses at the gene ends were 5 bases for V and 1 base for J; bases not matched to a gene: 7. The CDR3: CASSVQGRTNTEAFF. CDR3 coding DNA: TGTGCCAGCAGCGTACAGGGGCGAACGAACACTGAAGCTTTCTTT.

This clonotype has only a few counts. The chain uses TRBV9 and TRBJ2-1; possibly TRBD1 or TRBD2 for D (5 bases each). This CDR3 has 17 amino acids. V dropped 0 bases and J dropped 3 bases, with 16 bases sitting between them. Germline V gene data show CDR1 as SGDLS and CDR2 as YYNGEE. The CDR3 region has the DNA TGTGCCAGCAGCGTAGAGGGGACGGGGAATCTCTACAATGAGCAGTTCTTC. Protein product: CASSVEGTGNLYNEQFF.

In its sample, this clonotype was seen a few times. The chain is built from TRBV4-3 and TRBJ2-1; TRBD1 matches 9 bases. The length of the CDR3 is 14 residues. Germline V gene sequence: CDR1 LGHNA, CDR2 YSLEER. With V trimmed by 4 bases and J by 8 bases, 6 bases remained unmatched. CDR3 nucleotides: TGCGCCAGCAGCCCAGGACAGGGGAACGATGAGCAGTTCTTC. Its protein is CASSPGQGNDEQFF.

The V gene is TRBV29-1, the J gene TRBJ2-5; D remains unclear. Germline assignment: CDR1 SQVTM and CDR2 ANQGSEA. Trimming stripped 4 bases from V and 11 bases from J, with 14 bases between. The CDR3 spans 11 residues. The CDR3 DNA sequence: TGCAGCGTTGCTTTTAACTATGAGCAGTACTTC. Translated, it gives CSVAFNYEQYF.

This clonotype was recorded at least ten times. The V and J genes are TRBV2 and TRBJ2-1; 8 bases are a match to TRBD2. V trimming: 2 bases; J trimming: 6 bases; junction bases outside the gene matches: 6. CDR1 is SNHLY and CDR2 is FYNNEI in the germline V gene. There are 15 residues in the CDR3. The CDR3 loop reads CASSETGGGSNEQFF. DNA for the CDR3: TGTGCCAGCAGTGAAACGGGAGGGGGTTCCAATGAGCAGTTCTTC.

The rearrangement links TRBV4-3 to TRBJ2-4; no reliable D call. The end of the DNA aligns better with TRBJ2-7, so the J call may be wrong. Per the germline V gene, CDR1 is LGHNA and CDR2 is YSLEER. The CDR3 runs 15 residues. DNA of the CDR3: TGCGCCAGCAGCCAAGGAGCGACGGCTACCTACGAGCAGTACTTC. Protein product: CASSQGATATYEQYF.

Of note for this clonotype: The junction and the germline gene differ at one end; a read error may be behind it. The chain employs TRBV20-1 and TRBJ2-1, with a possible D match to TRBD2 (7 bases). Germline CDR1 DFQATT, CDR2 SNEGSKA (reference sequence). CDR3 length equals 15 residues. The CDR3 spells CSARDHGGHYNERFF. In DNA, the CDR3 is TGCAGTGCTAGAGATCACGGGGGGCATTACAATGAGCGGTTCTTC.

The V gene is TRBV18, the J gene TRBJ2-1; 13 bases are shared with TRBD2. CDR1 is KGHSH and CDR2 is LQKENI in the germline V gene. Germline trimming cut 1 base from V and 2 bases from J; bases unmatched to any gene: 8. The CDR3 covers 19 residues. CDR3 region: CASSPRTSGGASPYNEQFF. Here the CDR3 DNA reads TGTGCCAGCTCACCACGCACTAGCGGGGGGGCCTCCCCCTACAATGAGCAGTTCTTC.

The CDR3 spells CASSFGAESSYEQYF. DNA of the CDR3: TGTGCCAGCAGTTTCGGAGCGGAAAGCTCCTACGAGCAGTACTTC. This chain joins TRBV12-3 or TRBV12-4 and TRBJ2-7; D may be TRBD2 (5 bases). The V end lost 3 bases, the J end lost 0 bases, and 12 bases lay between the germline ends. This CDR3 contains 15 residues.

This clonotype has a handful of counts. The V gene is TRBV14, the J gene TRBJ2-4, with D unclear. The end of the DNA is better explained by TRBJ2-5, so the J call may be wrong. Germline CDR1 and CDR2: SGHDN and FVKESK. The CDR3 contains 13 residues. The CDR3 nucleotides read TGTGCCAGCAGCCAAAACTGGGGAGAGACCCAGTACTTC. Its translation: CASSQNWGETQYF.

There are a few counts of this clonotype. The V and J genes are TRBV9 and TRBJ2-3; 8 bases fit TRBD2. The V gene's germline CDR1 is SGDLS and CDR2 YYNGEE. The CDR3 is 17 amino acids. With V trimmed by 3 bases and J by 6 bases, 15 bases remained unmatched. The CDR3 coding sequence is TGTGCCAGCAGCGCGTTCGTGGGGAGCGGGAGTATGGATACGCAGTATTTT. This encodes CASSAFVGSGSMDTQYF.

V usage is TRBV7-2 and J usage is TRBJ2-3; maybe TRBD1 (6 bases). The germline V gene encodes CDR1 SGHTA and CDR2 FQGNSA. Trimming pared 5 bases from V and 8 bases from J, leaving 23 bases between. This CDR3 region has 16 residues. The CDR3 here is CASSLSGTGMVSTQYF. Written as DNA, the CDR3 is TGTGCCAGCAGCCTCTCCGGTACAGGGATGGTGTCTACGCAGTATTTT.

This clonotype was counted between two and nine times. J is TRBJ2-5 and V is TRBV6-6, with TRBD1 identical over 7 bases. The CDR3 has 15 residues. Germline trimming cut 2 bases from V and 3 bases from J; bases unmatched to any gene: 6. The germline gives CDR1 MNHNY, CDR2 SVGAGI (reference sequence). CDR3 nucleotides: TGTGCCAGCAGTTACCCGGGACAGCTAAAAGAGACCCAGTACTTC. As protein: CASSYPGQLKETQYF.

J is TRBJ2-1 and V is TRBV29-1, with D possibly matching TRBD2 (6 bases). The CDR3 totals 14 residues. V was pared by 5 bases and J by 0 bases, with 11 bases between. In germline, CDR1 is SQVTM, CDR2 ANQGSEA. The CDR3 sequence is CSVSGASSYNEQFF. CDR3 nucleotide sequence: TGCAGCGTTTCGGGAGCGAGCTCCTACAATGAGCAGTTCTTC.

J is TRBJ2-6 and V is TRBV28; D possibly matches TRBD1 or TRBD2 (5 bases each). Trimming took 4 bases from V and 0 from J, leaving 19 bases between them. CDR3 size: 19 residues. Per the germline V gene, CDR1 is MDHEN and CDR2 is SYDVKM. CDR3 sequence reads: CASSSPWGPKLSGANVLTF. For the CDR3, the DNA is TGTGCCAGCAGTTCGCCGTGGGGACCGAAACTCTCTGGGGCCAACGTCCTGACTTTC.